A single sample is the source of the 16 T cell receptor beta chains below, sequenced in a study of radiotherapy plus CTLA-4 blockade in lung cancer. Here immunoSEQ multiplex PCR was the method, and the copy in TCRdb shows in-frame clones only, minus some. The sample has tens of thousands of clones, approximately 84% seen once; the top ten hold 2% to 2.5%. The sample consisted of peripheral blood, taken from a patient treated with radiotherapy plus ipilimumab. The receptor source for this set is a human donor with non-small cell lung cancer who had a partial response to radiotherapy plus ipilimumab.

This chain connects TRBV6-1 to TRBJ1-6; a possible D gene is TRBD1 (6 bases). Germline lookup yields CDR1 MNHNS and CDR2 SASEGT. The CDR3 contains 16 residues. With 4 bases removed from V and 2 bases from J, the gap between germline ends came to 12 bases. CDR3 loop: CASSARDIAYNSPLHF. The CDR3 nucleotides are TGTGCCAGCAGTGCCCGGGACATAGCCTATAATTCACCCCTCCACTTT.

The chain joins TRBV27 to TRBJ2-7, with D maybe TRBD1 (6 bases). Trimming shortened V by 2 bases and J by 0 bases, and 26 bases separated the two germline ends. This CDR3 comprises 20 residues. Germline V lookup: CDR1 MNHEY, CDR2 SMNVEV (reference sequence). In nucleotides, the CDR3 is TGTGCCAGCAGTTTAGCAAACCGGGACAAGTTCACCTATAGCTCCTACGAGCAGTACTTC. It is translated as CASSLANRDKFTYSSYEQYF.

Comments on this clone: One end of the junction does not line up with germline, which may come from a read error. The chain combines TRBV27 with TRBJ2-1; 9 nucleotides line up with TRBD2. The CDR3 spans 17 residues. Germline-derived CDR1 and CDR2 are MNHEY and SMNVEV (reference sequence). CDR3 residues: CASNLSGRLADYNEQFF. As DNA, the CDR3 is TGTGCCAGCAATTTATCGGGGAGACTAGCGGACTACAATGAGCAGTTCTTC.

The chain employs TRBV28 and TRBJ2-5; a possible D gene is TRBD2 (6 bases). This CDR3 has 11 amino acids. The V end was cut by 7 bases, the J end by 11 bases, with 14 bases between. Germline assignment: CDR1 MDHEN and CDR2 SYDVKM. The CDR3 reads CASTIPGEQYF. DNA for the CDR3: TGTGCCAGCACCATCCCGGGGGAGCAGTACTTC.

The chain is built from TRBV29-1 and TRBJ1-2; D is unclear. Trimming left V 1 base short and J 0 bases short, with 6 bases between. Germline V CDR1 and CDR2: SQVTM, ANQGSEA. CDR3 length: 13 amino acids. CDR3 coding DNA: TGCAGCGTTGAAGTACTGGCTAACTATGGCTACACCTTC. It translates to CSVEVLANYGYTF. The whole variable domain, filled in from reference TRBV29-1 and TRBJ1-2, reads SAVISQKPSRDICQRGTSLTIQCQVDSQVTMMFWYRQQPGQSLTLIATANQGSEATYESGFVIDKFPISRPNLTFSTLTVSNMSPEDSSIYLCSVEVLANYGYTFGSGTRLTVV.

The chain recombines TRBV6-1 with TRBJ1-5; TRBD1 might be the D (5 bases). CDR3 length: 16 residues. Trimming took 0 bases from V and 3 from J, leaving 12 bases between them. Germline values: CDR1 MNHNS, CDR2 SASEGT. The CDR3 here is CASSEAAPGINQPQHF. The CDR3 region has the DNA TGTGCCAGCAGTGAAGCAGCTCCAGGGATCAATCAGCCCCAGCATTTT.

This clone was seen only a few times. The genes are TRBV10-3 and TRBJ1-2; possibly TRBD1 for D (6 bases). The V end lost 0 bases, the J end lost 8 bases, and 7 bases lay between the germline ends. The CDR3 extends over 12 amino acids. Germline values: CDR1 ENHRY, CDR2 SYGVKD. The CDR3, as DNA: TGTGCCATCAGTGAGTCGGGGGCCGGCTACACCTTC. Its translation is CAISESGAGYTF.

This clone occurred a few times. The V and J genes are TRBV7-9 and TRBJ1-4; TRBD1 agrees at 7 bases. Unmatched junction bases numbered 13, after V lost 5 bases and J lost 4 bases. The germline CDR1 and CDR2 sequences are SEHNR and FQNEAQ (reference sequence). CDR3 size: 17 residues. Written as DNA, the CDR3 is TGTGCCAGCAGCCTAAGACAGGGTGGGTCGGGTAATGAAAAACTGTTTTTT. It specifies CASSLRQGGSGNEKLFF.

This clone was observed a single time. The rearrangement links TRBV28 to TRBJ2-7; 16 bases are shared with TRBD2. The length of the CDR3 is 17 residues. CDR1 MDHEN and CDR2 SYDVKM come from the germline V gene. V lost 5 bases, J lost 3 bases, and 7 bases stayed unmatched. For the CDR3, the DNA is TGTGCCAGCAGTACGGGACTAGCGGGAGGGCTGTTCTACGAGCAGTACTTC. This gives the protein CASSTGLAGGLFYEQYF. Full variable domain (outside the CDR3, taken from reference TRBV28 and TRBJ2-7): DVKVTQSSRYLVKRTGEKVFLECVQDMDHENMFWYRQDPGLGLRLIYFSYDVKMKEKGDIPEGYSVSREKKERFSLILESASTNQTSMYLCASSTGLAGGLFYEQYFGPGTRLTVT.

The chain's CDR3 is CATSEDRGCNQPQHF. In DNA, the CDR3 is TGCGCCACCTCCGAAGACAGGGGATGCAATCAGCCCCAGCATTTT. The chain joins TRBV10-1 to TRBJ1-5, with TRBD1 matching 8 bases. After removal of 10 bases from V and 2 bases from J, the junction contained 10 bases not matched to a gene. This CDR3 contains 15 residues. Germline-derived CDR1 and CDR2 are WNHNN and SYGVQD (reference sequence).

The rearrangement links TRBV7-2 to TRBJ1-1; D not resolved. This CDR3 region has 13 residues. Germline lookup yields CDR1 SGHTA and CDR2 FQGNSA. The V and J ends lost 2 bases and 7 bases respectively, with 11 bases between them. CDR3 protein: CASSLNGNLEAFF. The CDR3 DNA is TGTGCCAGCAGCTTAAACGGGAACCTTGAAGCTTTCTTT.

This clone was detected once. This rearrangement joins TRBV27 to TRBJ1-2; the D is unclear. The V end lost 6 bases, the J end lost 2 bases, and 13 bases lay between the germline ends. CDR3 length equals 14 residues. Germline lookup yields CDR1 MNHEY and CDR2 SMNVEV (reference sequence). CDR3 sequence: CASSLFPGNYGYTF. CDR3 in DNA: TGTGCCAGCAGCCTTTTTCCAGGCAACTATGGCTACACCTTC.

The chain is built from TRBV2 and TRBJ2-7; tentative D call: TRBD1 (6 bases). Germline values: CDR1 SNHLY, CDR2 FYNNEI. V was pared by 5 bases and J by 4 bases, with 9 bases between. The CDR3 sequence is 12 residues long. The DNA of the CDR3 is TGTGCCAGCAGTCGACAGGAGTACGAGCAGTACTTC. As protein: CASSRQEYEQYF.

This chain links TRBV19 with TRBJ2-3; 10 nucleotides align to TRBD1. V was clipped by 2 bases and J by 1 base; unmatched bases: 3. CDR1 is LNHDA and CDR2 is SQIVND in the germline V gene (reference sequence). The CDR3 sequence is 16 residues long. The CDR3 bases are TGTGCCAGTAGTATATCCGGGACAGGGGGCACAGATACGCAGTATTTT. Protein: CASSISGTGGTDTQYF.

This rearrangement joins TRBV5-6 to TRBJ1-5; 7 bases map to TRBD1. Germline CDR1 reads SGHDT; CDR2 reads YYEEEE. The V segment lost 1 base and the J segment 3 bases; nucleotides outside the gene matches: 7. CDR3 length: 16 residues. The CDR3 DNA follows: TGTGCCAGCAGCTTGTATCCAGGGGGAATCAATCAGCCCCAGCATTTT. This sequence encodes CASSLYPGGINQPQHF. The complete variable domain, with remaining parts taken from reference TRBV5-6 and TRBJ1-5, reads DAGVTQSPTHLIKTRGQQVTLRCSPKSGHDTVSWYQQALGQGPQFIFQYYEEEERQRGNFPDRFSGHQFPNYSSELNVNALLLGDSALYLCASSLYPGGINQPQHFGDGTRLSIL.

CDR3 nucleotide sequence: TGTGCCAGCAGCAGAGGATACAGGCGCCAAAGCACTGAAGCTTTCTTT. It specifies CASSRGYRRQSTEAFF. This chain joins TRBV7-8 and TRBJ1-1, with D perhaps TRBD1 (5 bases). The CDR3 consists of 16 residues. Trimming cost V 5 bases and J 4 bases, with 20 bases left between them. CDR1 SGHVS and CDR2 FQNEAQ come from the germline V gene.